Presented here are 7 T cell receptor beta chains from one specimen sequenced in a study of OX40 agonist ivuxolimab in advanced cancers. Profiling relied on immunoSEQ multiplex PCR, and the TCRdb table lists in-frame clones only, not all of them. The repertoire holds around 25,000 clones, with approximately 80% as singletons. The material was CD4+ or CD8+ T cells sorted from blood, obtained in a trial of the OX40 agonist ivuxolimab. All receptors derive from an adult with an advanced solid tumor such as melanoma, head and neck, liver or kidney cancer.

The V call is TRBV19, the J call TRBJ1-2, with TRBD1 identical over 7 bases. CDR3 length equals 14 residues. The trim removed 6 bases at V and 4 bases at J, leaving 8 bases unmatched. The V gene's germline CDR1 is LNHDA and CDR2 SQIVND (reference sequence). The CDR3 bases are TGTGCCAGTAGGCAGGGGGGTTCTCGCTATGGCTACACCTTC. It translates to CASRQGGSRYGYTF.

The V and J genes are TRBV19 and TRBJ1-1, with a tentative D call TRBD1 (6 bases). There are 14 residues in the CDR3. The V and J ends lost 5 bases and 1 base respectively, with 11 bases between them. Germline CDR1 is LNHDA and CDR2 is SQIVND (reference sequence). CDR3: CASSLGTPNTEAFF. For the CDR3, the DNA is TGTGCCAGTAGTCTCGGGACACCGAACACTGAAGCTTTCTTT.

The CDR3 is CASSRGTGGTGELFF. The DNA for the CDR3 is TGTGCCAGCAGCCGTGGGACAGGGGGCACCGGGGAGCTGTTTTTT. The chain carries TRBV7-3 and TRBJ2-2; 11 nucleotides match TRBD1. Germline assignment: CDR1 SGHTA and CDR2 FQGTGA. Unmatched junction bases numbered 3, after V lost 5 bases and J lost 4 bases. The CDR3 is 15 residues long. The whole variable domain, remainder taken from reference TRBV7-3 and TRBJ2-2, is GAGVSQTPSNKVTEKGKYVELRCDPISGHTALYWYRQSLGQGPEFLIYFQGTGAADDSGLPNDRFFAVRPEGSVSTLKIQRTERGDSAVYLCASSRGTGGTGELFFGEGSRLTVL.

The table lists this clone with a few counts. The CDR3 loop is CASSQVGGIGNSPLHF. The CDR3 DNA follows: TGTGCCAGCAGCCAAGTTGGAGGGATCGGGAATTCACCCCTCCACTTT. J is TRBJ1-6 and V is TRBV4-2; D not resolved. The ends were cut back, 1 base at V and 7 bases at J, with 14 bases in the middle. The germline gives CDR1 LGHNA, CDR2 YNFKEQ. The CDR3 loop spans 16 amino acids.

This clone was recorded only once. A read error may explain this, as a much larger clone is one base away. The CDR3 is CASSVGPADTEAFF. The CDR3 nucleotides read TGTGCCAGCAGCGTAGGACCGGCGGACACTGAAGCTTTCTTT. V gene TRBV13 combines with J gene TRBJ1-1; D gene uncertain. The germline CDR1 and CDR2 sequences are PRHDT and FYEKMQ (reference sequence). CDR3 length equals 14 residues. Full variable domain (missing parts from reference TRBV13 and TRBJ1-1): AAGVIQSPRHLIKEKRETATLKCYPIPRHDTVYWYQQGPGQDPQFLISFYEKMQSDKGSIPDRFSAQQFSDYHSELNMSSLELGDSALYFCASSVGPADTEAFFGQGTRLTVV.

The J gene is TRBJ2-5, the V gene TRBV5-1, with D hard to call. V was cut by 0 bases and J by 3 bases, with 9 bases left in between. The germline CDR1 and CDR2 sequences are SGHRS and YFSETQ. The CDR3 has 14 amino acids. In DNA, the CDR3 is TGCGCCAGCAGCTTGGTAATTCTAGAAGAGACCCAGTACTTC. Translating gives CASSLVILEETQYF. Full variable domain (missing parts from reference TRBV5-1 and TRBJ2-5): KAGVTQTPRYLIKTRGQQVTLSCSPISGHRSVSWYQQTPGQGLQFLFEYFSETQRNKGNFPGRFSGRQFSNSRSEMNVSTLELGDSALYLCASSLVILEETQYFGPGTRLLVL.

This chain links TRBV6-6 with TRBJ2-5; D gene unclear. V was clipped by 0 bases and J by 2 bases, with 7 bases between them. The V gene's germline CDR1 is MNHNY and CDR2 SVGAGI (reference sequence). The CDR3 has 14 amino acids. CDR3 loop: CASSYSSGQETQYF. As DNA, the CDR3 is TGTGCCAGCAGTTACTCGTCCGGGCAAGAGACCCAGTACTTC.